The clone carrying this T cell receptor beta chain was counted a single time. As yet, its antigen is unknown. The entry originates in a study of T cell responses to AZD1222 COVID-19 vaccine. Only in-frame clones appear in the TCRdb table, and some are missing; sequencing was by immunoSEQ multiplex PCR. Of tens of thousands of clones in the sample, about 90% were seen once. Deletions cut 1 base from V and 9 bases from J, with 6 bases between. This CDR3 has 12 amino acids. Looked up from germline, CDR1 is KGHDR and CDR2 is SFDVKD. Pooling was applied to second doses at about 4 or about 12 weeks. Broader study findings: Unmutated variant regions are reportedly targeted by nearly half of spike-specific TCRs.

The rearrangement uses TRBV24-1 and TRBJ2-1; no firm D call. The source material was peripheral blood, sampled 28 days after the second AZD1222 dose. The receptor was derived from an adult who received the AZD1222 COVID-19 vaccine. The CDR3 reads CATSDFPGEQFF. Written as DNA, the CDR3 is TGTGCCACCAGTGATTTCCCGGGTGAGCAGTTCTTC.